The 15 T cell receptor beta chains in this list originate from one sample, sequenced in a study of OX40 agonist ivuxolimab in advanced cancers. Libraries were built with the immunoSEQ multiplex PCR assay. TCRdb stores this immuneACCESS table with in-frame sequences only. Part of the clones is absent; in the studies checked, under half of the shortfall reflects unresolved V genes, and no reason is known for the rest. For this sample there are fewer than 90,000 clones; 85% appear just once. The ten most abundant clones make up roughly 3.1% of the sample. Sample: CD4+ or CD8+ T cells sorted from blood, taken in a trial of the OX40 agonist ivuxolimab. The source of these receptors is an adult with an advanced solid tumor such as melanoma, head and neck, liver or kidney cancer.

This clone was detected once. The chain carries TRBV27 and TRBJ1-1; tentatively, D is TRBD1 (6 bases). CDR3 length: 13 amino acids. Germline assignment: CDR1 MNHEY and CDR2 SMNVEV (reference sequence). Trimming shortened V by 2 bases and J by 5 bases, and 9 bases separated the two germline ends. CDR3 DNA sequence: TGTGCCAGCAGTTTACAGGGGAGAACTGAAGCTTTCTTT. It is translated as CASSLQGRTEAFF.

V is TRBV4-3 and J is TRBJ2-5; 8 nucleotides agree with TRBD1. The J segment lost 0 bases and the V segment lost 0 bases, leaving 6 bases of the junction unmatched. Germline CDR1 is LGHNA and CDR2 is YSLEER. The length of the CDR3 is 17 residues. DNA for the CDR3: TGCGCCAGCAGCCAAGATGGGGGACAGGTTAACCAAGAGACCCAGTACTTC. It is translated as CASSQDGGQVNQETQYF.

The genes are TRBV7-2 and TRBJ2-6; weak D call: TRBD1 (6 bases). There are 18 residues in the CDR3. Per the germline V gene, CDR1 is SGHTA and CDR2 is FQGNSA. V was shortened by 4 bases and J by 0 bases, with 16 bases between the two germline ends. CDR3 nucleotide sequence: TGTGCCAGCAGCTCAAGACAGGTAGGCTCCTCTGGGGCCAACGTCCTGACTTTC. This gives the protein CASSSRQVGSSGANVLTF. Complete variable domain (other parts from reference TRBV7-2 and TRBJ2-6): GAGVSQSPSNKVTEKGKDVELRCDPISGHTALYWYRQSLGQGLEFLIYFQGNSAPDKSGLPSDRFSAERTGGSVSTLTIQRTQQEDSAVYLCASSSRQVGSSGANVLTFGAGSRLTVL.

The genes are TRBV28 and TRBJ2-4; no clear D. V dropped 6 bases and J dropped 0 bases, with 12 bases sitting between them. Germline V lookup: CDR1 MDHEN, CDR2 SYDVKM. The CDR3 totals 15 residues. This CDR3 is CASRPDIRAKNIQYF. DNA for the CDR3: TGTGCCAGCAGACCTGATATACGAGCCAAAAACATTCAGTACTTC. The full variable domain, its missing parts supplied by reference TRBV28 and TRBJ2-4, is DVKVTQSSRYLVKRTGEKVFLECVQDMDHENMFWYRQDPGLGLRLIYFSYDVKMKEKGDIPEGYSVSREKKERFSLILESASTNQTSMYLCASRPDIRAKNIQYFGAGTRLSVL.

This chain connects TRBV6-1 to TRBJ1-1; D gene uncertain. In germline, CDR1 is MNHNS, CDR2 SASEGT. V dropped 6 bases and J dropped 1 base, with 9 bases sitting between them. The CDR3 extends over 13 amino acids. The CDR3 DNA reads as TGTGCCAGCAGGATTGGAGAGAACACTGAAGCTTTCTTT. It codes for CASRIGENTEAFF.

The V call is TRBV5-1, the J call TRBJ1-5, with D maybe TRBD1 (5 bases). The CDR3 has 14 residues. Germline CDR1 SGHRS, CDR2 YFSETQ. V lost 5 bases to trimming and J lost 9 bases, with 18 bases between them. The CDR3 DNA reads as TGCGCCAGCAGTCCAGACAGTACCCCTCGGCCCCAGCATTTT. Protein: CASSPDSTPRPQHF.

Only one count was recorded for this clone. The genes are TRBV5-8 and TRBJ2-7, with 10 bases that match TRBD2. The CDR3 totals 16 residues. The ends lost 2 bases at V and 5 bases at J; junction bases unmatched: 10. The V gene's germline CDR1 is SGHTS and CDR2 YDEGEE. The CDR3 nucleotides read TGTGCCAGCAGCTTAGTCGCCGGGACTAGCGCCCACGAGCAGTACTTC. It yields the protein CASSLVAGTSAHEQYF.

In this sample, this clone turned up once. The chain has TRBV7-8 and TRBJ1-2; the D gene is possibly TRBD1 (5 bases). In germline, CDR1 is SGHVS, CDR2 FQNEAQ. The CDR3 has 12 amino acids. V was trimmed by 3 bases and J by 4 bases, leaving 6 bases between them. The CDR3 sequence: CASSFDSYGYTF. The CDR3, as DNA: TGTGCCAGCAGCTTCGACAGCTATGGCTACACCTTC.

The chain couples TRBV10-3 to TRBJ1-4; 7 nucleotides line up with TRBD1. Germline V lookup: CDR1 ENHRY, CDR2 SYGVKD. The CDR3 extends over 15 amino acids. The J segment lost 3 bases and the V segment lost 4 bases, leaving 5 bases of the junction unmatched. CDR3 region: CAISGSGTANEKLFF. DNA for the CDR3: TGTGCCATCAGTGGTTCCGGGACAGCTAATGAAAAACTGTTTTTT.

The CDR3, as DNA: TGTGCCATTGCGACAGGAACCAACTATGGCTACACCTTC. It yields the protein CAIATGTNYGYTF. This chain joins TRBV10-3 and TRBJ1-2; D possibly corresponds to TRBD1 (6 bases). Germline lookup yields CDR1 ENHRY and CDR2 SYGVKD. The CDR3 covers 13 residues. The V end lost 9 bases, the J end lost 2 bases, and 13 bases lay between the germline ends.

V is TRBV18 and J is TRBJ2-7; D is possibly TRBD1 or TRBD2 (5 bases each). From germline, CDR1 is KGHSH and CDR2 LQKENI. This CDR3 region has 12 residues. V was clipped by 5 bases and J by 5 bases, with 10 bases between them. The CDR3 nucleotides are TGTGCCAGCTCAATGCAGGGAGACGAGCAGTACTTC. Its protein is CASSMQGDEQYF.

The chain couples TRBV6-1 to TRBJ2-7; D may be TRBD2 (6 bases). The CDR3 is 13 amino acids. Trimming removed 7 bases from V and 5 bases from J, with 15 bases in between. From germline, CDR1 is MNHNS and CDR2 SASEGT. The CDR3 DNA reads TGTGCCAGCAAAACGGGACTCCTAAACGAGCAGTACTTC. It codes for CASKTGLLNEQYF.

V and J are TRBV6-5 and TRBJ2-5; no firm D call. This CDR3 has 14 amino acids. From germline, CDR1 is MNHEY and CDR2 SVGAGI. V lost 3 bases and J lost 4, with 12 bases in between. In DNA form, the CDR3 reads TGTGCCAGCAGTTATGGGAAGGGCAGAGAGACCCAGTACTTC. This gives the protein CASSYGKGRETQYF.

The CDR3 DNA sequence: TGTGCCAGCAGTTACGCCCAGCTGAACACTGAAGCTTTCTTT. Its protein product is CASSYAQLNTEAFF. The V and J genes are TRBV6-5 and TRBJ1-1; D call uncertain. Trimming removed 2 bases at V and 0 bases at J, with 7 bases between. CDR1 MNHEY and CDR2 SVGAGI come from the germline V gene. The CDR3 is made up of 14 amino acids.

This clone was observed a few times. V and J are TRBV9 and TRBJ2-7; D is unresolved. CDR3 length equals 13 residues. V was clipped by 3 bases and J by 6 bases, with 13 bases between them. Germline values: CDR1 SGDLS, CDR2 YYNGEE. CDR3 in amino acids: CASSANMGREQYF. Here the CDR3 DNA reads TGTGCCAGCAGCGCAAACATGGGTCGCGAGCAGTACTTC.